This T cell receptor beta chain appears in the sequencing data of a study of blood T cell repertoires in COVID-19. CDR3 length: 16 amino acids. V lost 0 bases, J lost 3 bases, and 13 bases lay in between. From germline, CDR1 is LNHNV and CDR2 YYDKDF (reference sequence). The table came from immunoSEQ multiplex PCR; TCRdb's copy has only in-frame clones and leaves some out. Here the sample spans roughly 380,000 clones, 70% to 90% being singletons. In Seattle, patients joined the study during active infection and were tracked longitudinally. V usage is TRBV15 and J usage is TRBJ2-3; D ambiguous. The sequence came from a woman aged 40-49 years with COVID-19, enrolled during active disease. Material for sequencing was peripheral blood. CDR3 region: CATSRDLEFSTDTQYF. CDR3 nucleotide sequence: TGTGCCACCAGCAGAGATTTGGAGTTTAGTACAGATACGCAGTATTTT.